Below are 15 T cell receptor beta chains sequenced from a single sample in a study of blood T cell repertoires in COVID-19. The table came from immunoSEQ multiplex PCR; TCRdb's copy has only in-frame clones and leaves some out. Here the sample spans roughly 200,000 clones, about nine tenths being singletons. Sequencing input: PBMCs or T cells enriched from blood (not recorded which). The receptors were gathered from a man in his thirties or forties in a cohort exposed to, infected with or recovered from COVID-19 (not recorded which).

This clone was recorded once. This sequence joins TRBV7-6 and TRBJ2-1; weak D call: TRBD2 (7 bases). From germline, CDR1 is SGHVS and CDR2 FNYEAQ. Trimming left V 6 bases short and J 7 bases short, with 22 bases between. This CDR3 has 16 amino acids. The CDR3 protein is CASSPQGGTVLNEQFF. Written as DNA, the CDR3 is TGTGCCAGCAGTCCACAGGGAGGGACTGTACTGAATGAGCAGTTCTTC.

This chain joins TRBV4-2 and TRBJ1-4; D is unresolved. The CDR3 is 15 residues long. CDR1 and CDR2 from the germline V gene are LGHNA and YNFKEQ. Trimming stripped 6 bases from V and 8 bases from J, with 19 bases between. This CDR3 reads CASSRGLGEEEKLFF. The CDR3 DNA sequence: TGTGCCAGCAGTCGAGGACTAGGTGAGGAGGAAAAACTGTTTTTT.

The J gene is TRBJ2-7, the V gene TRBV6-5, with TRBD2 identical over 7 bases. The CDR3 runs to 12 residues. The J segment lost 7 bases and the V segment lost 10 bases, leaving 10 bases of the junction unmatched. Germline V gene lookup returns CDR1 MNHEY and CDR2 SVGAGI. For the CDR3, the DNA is TGTGCCACATCTGGGGGGGTGGGGGAGCAGTACTTC. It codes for CATSGGVGEQYF.

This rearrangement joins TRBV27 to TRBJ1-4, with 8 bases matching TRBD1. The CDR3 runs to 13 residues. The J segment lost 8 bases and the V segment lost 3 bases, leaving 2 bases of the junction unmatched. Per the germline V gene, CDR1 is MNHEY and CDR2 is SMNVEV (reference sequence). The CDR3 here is CASSFRGQEKLFF. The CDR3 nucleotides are TGTGCCAGCAGTTTCAGGGGGCAGGAAAAACTGTTTTTT.

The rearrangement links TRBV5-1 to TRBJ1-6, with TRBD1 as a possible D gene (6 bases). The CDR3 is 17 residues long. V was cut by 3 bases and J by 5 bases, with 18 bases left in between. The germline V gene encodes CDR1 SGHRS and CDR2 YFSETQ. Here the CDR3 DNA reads TGCGCCAGCAGCTGGGGAACTTTGGACAGAAATAATTCACCCCTCCACTTT. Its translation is CASSWGTLDRNNSPLHF.

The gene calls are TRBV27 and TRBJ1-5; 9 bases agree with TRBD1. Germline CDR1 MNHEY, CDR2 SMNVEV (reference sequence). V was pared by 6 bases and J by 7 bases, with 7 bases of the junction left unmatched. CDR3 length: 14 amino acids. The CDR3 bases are TGTGCCAGCAGCCAAAGACAGGGGGGCCAGCCCCAGCATTTT. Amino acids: CASSQRQGGQPQHF.

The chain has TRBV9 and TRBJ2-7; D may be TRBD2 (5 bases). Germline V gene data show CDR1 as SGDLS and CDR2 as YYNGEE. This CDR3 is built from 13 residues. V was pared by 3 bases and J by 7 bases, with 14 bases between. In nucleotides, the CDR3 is TGTGCCAGCAGCGGCGTCGGGGAGAGGGAGCAGTACTTC. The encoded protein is CASSGVGEREQYF.

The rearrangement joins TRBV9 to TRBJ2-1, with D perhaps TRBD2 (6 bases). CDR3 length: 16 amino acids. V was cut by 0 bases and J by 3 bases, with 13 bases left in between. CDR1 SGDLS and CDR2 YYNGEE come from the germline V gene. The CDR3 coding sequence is TGTGCCAGCAGCGTAGAATCGAGACTAGTCTACAATGAGCAGTTCTTC. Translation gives CASSVESRLVYNEQFF.

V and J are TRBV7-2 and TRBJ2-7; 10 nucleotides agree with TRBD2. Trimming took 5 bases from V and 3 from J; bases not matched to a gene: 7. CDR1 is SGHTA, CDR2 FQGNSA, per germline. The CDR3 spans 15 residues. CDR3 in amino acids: CASSLSGRGNYEQYF. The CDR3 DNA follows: TGTGCCAGCAGCCTAAGCGGGAGGGGGAACTACGAGCAGTACTTC.

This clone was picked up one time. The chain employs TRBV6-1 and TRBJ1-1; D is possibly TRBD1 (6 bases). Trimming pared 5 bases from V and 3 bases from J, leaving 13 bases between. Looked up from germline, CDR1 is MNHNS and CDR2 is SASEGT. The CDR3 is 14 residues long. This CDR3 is CASSTDRLHTEAFF. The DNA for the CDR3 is TGTGCCAGCAGTACGGACAGACTACACACTGAAGCTTTCTTT.

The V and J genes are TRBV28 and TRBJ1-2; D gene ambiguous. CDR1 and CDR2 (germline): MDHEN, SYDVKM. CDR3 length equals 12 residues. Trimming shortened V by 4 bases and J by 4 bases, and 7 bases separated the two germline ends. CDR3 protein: CASSSSFYGYTF. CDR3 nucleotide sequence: TGTGCCAGCAGTTCTAGCTTCTATGGCTACACCTTC.

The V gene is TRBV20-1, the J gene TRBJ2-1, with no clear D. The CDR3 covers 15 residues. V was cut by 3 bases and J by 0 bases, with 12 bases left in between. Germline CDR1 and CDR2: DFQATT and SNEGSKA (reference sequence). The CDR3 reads CSASPQVPSYNEQFF. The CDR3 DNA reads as TGCAGTGCTAGTCCCCAGGTTCCCTCCTACAATGAGCAGTTCTTC.

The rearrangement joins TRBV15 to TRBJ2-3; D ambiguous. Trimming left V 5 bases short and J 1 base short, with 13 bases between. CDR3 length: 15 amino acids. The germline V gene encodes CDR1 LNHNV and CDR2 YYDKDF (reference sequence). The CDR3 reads CATSPASFGTDTQYF. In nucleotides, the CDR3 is TGTGCCACCAGCCCTGCCAGTTTTGGCACAGATACGCAGTATTTT.

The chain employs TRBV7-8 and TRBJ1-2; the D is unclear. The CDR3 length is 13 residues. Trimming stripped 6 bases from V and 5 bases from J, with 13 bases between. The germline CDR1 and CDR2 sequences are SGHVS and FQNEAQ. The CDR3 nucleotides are TGTGCCAGCAGAGGATCCTCGGGGTATGGCTACACCTTC. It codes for CASRGSSGYGYTF.

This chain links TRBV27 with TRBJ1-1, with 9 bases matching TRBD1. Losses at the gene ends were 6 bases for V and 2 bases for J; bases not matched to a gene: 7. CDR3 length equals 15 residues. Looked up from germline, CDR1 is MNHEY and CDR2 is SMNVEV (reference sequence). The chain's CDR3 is CASRPQGQGNTEAFF. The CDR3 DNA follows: TGTGCCAGCAGGCCGCAGGGACAGGGTAACACTGAAGCTTTCTTT.